The clone carrying this TCR beta chain occurred many times. Germline loops: CDR1 MNHNY, CDR2 SVGAGI (reference sequence). The CDR3 runs to 11 residues. V shed 6 bases and J shed 7 bases, with 7 bases lying between them. MiXCR was run by TCRdb on the RT-PCR reads, yielding one entry per CDR3 protein. Counted here are about 700,000 distinct CDR3 sequences, 13% to 15% occurring once; the ten biggest clones make up 3.6%. The chain has TRBV6-6 and TRBJ1-5; D is undetermined. Sample: memory CD4+ T cells from blood. This TCR came from a female donor in good health, serving as a healthy control. The CDR3 coding sequence is TGTGCCAGCAGGGCCGGGCAGCCCCAGCATTTT. It encodes CASRAGQPQHF.